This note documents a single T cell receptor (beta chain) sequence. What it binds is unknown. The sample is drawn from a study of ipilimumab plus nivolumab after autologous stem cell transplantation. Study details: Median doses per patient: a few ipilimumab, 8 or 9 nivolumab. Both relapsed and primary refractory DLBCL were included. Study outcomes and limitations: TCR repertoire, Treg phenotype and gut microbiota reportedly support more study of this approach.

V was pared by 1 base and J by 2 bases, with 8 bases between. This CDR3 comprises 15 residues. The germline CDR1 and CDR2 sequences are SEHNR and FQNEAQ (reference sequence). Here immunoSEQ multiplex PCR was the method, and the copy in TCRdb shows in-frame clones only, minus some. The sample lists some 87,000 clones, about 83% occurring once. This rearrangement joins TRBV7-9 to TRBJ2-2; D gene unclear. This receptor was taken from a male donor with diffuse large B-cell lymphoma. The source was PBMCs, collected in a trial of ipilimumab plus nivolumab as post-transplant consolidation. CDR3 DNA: TGTGCCAGCAGCTTAGGTCGTATTAACACCGGGGAGCTGTTTTTT. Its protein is CASSLGRINTGELFF.